The rows below give T cell receptor beta chains drawn from one sample of a study of T cells in Graves' hyperthyroidism and ophthalmopathy. A single record per CDR3 protein comes from TCRdb applying MiXCR to the multiplex PCR reads. The sample shows some 500,000 distinct CDR3 sequences, 13% to 15% of them seen only once. Sequencing used blood. The receptors here all came from a woman between 18 and 30 years old with Graves' hyperthyroidism. Both conserved end residues are part of each CDR3. Each record gives: CDR3 DNA, CDR3 protein, J gene, D gene, V gene, clone size. A D gene is named only where the DNA matches it firmly. For some rows the clone size is stated as once, few or many, or as a class when expanded; others skip it.

TGTGCCAGCAGCTTAGGATGGACAGGGGGCATGAACACTGAAGCTTTCTTT | CASSLGWTGGMNTEAFF | TRBJ1-1 | TRBD1 | TRBV13 | many
TGTGCCAGCAGTTTAGACCCCTGGGGGGGGCTCTACACTGAAGCTTTCTTT | CASSLDPWGGLYTEAFF | TRBJ1-1 | NA | TRBV27 | few
TGTGCCAGCAGTTTATGGACTAGCGGGCCCCAAGAGACCCAGTACTTC | CASSLWTSGPQETQYF | TRBJ2-5 | TRBD2 | TRBV12-3/TRBV12-4 | many
TGCGCCAGTAGGACTAGCGGGAGAGCCCCCTCACTGGGCAATGAGCAGTTCTTC | CASRTSGRAPSLGNEQFF | TRBJ2-1 | TRBD2 | TRBV5-1 | many
TGTGCCAGCAGAGGGCAGGGGAAGTACAATGAGCAGTTCTTC | CASRGQGKYNEQFF | TRBJ2-1 | NA | TRBV28 | many
TGTGCCAGCAGCTTAATGCGACAGGGGAAGACTGAAGCTTTCTTT | CASSLMRQGKTEAFF | TRBJ1-1 | TRBD1 | TRBV7-3 | many
TGTGCCAGCAGTCCCTACCAGGCTCTCGGACAGGTTCGCGCCAGCTCCTACAATGAGCAGTTCTTC | CASSPYQALGQVRASSYNEQFF | TRBJ2-1 | TRBD1 | TRBV27 | many
TGCGCCAGCAGCTGGGGCACAGGGGCCTCCTACGAGCAGTACTTC | CASSWGTGASYEQYF | TRBJ2-7 | TRBD1 | TRBV5-1 | many
TGTGCCAGTAGTATTATGGGCGGGAGTGGCAATGAGCAGTTCTTC | CASSIMGGSGNEQFF | TRBJ2-1 | TRBD2 | TRBV19 | few
TGTGCCAGCAGCTTAGAAGTGGGCCCAGATACGCAGTATTTT | CASSLEVGPDTQYF | TRBJ2-3 | NA | TRBV11-3 | many
TGTGCCAGCCGTCAGTCACGGAGCTCCTATAATTCACCCCTCCACTTT | CASRQSRSSYNSPLHF | TRBJ1-6 | NA | TRBV6-1 | NA
TGTGCCAGCAGCTTAGGTCCAGGGGTTAGTCAGCCCCAGCATTTT | CASSLGPGVSQPQHF | TRBJ1-5 | NA | TRBV7-2 | few
TGTGCCAGCAGTGAAGCGCATCCTGGAAACACCATATATTTT | CASSEAHPGNTIYF | TRBJ1-3 | NA | TRBV6-1 | NA
TGTGCCAGCAGCCGGCCGGACGGGGGCTATGGCTACACCTTC | CASSRPDGGYGYTF | TRBJ1-2 | NA | TRBV5-4 | few
TGTGCCAGCAGACCGACAGGGGGACGGGAGACCCAGTACTTC | CASRPTGGRETQYF | TRBJ2-5 | TRBD1 | TRBV6-1 | many
TGTGCCAGCAGCCAGATAGAACAGCCCCAGCATTTT | CASSQIEQPQHF | TRBJ1-5 | NA | TRBV3-1 | many
TGTGCCAGCAGCTTAGTGGCAGGGAACAATCAGCCCCAGCATTTT | CASSLVAGNNQPQHF | TRBJ1-5 | NA | TRBV11-2 | many
TGTGCCAGCGCCTGGAGGGACAGGGACGAAGGCTACACCTTC | CASAWRDRDEGYTF | TRBJ1-2 | TRBD1 | TRBV12-3/TRBV12-4 | many
TGTGCCAGCAGTTTAATAAGTGGCGGGACCAACAATGAGCAGTTCTTC | CASSLISGGTNNEQFF | TRBJ2-1 | NA | TRBV2 | NA
TGTGCCAGCAGTGAACTAGTGAACACTGAAGCTTTCTTT | CASSELVNTEAFF | TRBJ1-1 | NA | TRBV2 | many
TGTGCCAGCAGTTTCCTGCCCCAGGAGCGGGAGACGAAGGAGCTGTTTTTT | CASSFLPQERETKELFF | TRBJ2-2 | TRBD2 | TRBV27 | many
TGTGCCAGCAGCTTATTTCTAAACACTGAAGCTTTCTTT | CASSLFLNTEAFF | TRBJ1-1 | NA | TRBV27 | many
TGTGCCAGCTCACCACCGGTCCAGGATGAAGCTTTCTTT | CASSPPVQDEAFF | TRBJ1-1 | NA | TRBV18 | many
TGTGCCAGCAGTTTAAATTATTTGGGACAGGGGCCGGAGAACACTGAAGCTTTCTTT | CASSLNYLGQGPENTEAFF | TRBJ1-1 | TRBD1 | TRBV12-3/TRBV12-4 | many
TGTGCCAGCCTAAGACTAGCGGGGAACCAGTACTTC | CASLRLAGNQYF | TRBJ2-5 | TRBD2 | TRBV2 | many
TGTGCCAGTATTAGACAGGGAGGCGGTCAGCCCCAGCATTTT | CASIRQGGGQPQHF | TRBJ1-5 | TRBD1 | TRBV19 | many
TGTGCCAGCAGCCCAACTAGCGGGAGAGGGCGAGAGACCCAGTACTTC | CASSPTSGRGRETQYF | TRBJ2-5 | TRBD2 | TRBV3-1 | many
TGCAGCGTTGCTCGACAGTCGGCTCCCGAGCAGTACTTC | CSVARQSAPEQYF | TRBJ2-7 | NA | TRBV29-1 | many
TGTGCCAGCAGCTTGCAGGGGGCAGGTTACGAGCAGTACTTC | CASSLQGAGYEQYF | TRBJ2-7 | TRBD1 | TRBV12-3/TRBV12-4 | NA
TGTGCCAGCAGTGAGGGCGGGACAAGGATCTACACCTTC | CASSEGGTRIYTF | TRBJ1-2 | NA | TRBV2 | many
TGCGCCAGCAGTGAGTCACCAGGGGGGAACACTGAAGCTTTCTTT | CASSESPGGNTEAFF | TRBJ1-1 | TRBD1 | TRBV10-2 | many